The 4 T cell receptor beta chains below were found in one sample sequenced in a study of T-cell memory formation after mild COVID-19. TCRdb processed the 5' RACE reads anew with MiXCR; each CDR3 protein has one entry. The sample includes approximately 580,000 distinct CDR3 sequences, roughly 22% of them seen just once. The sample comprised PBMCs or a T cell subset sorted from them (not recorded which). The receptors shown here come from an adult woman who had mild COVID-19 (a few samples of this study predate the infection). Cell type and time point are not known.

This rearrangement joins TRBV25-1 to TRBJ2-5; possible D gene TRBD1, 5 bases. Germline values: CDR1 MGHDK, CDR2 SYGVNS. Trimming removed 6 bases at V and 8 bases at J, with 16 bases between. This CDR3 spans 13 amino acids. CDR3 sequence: CASRDNLGGTQYF. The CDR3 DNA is TGTGCCAGCAGGGACAATCTAGGCGGAACCCAGTACTTC.

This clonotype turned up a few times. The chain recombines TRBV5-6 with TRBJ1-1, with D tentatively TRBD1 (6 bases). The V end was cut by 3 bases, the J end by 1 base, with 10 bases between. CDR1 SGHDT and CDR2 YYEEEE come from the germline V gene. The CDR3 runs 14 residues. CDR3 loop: CASSSGHGNTEAFF. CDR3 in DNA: TGTGCCAGCAGCTCGGGACACGGGAACACTGAAGCTTTCTTT.

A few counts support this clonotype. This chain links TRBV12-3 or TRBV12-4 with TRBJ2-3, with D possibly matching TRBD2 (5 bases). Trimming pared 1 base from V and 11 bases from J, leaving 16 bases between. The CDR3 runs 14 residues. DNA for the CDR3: TGTGCCAGCAGTTTAGTAGTCGGGGTTGTTGAGCAGTATTTT. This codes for CASSLVVGVVEQYF.

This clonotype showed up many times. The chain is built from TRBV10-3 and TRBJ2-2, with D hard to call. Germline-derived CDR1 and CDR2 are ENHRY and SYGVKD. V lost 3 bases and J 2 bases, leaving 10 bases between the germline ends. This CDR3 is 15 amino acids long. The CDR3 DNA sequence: TGTGCCATCAGTGAAGTGCAAATTAACACCGGGGAGCTGTTTTTT. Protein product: CAISEVQINTGELFF.